What follows are 10 T cell receptor beta chains derived from one specimen sequenced in a study of blood T cell repertoires in COVID-19. Assay: immunoSEQ multiplex PCR; the TCRdb copy retains only in-frame clones and omits some. The table has more than 35,000 clones, 88% seen once. The specimen sequenced was peripheral blood. The receptors were sampled from a man between 65 and 85 years old with active COVID-19.

The J gene is TRBJ1-5, the V gene TRBV7-2, with 7 nucleotides matching TRBD1. CDR3 length: 14 residues. Germline V gives CDR1 SGHTA, CDR2 FQGNSA. J gave up 7 bases and V 5 bases, and 8 bases lay outside the gene matches. This CDR3 is CASSEYRGGQPQHF. The CDR3 region has the DNA TGTGCCAGCAGCGAGTACAGGGGAGGCCAGCCCCAGCATTTT.

The V call is TRBV28, the J call TRBJ1-1; the match to TRBD1 covers 10 bases. V was clipped by 3 bases and J by 4 bases; unmatched bases: 2. The CDR3 runs 14 residues. The germline CDR1 and CDR2 sequences are MDHEN and SYDVKM. The CDR3 loop is CASSFGTGVTEAFF. CDR3 bases: TGTGCCAGCAGTTTTGGGACAGGGGTCACTGAAGCTTTCTTT.

J is TRBJ1-4 and V is TRBV5-4; a weak D match, TRBD1 (6 bases). Per germline, CDR1 SGHNT and CDR2 YYREEE (reference sequence). Trimming shortened V by 6 bases and J by 2 bases, and 11 bases separated the two germline ends. The CDR3 covers 14 residues. The CDR3 sequence: CASTTGQTNEKLFF. CDR3 DNA sequence: TGTGCCAGCACCACCGGACAGACTAATGAAAAACTGTTTTTT.

The genes are TRBV24-1 and TRBJ2-7, with 8 bases lining up with TRBD1. Per the germline V gene, CDR1 is KGHDR and CDR2 is SFDVKD. Losses at the gene ends were 2 bases for V and 10 bases for J; bases not matched to a gene: 6. This CDR3 is built from 13 residues. The CDR3 region has the DNA TGTGCCACCAGTGATTATACCAGGGGGCGTCAGTACTTC. The encoded protein is CATSDYTRGRQYF.

The rearrangement joins TRBV18 to TRBJ1-1; D uncertain. Germline CDR1 and CDR2: KGHSH and LQKENI. There are 14 residues in the CDR3. V was clipped by 3 bases and J by 3 bases, with 11 bases between them. CDR3 loop: CASSPLPRDTEAFF. CDR3 nucleotide sequence: TGTGCCAGCTCACCGTTACCCCGGGACACTGAAGCTTTCTTT.

Comments on this clone: At one end, the junction sequence differs from germline, possibly due to a read error. The rearrangement links TRBV19 to TRBJ2-7; D is perhaps TRBD1 (6 bases). In germline, CDR1 is LNHDA, CDR2 SQIVND (reference sequence). The CDR3 has 12 residues. For the CDR3, the DNA is TGTGCCAGTAGTATAACTCAATACAGGGTCGGCTTC. Encoded protein: CASSITQYRVGF.

The chain employs TRBV6-2 or TRBV6-3 and TRBJ2-5; D is uncertain. This CDR3 comprises 13 residues. V lost 2 bases, J lost 5 bases, and 9 bases lay in between. Germline V CDR1 and CDR2: MNHEY, SVGEGT. The CDR3 is CASSYPSVETQYF. CDR3 in DNA: TGTGCCAGCAGTTACCCCTCTGTGGAGACCCAGTACTTC.

This clone was seen just once. The CDR3 DNA sequence: TGTGCCAGCAGCTTGCAAGAGGCTAAGCAGTACTTC. This codes for CASSLQEAKQYF. The J gene is TRBJ2-7, the V gene TRBV5-6; D remains ambiguous. Germline-derived CDR1 and CDR2 are SGHDT and YYEEEE. V lost 1 base and J 8 bases, leaving 10 bases between the germline ends. The CDR3 is 12 residues long.

J is TRBJ2-2 and V is TRBV29-1; tentatively, D is TRBD1 (8 bases). The CDR3 covers 16 residues. CDR1 SQVTM and CDR2 ANQGSEA come from the germline V gene. V lost 4 bases and J 6 bases, leaving 21 bases between the germline ends. The CDR3 bases are TGCAGCGTTGCGCGACAGGGGACTACTATCGCCGGGGAGCTGTTTTTT. Its translation is CSVARQGTTIAGELFF.

The chain uses TRBV7-2 and TRBJ2-2, with 8 bases identical to TRBD1. This CDR3 contains 17 residues. The ends lost 3 bases at V and 4 bases at J; junction bases unmatched: 10. Looked up from germline, CDR1 is SGHTA and CDR2 is FQGNSA. The CDR3 bases are TGTGCCAGCAGCTTGTTAGGACAGGGTTGGGTCACCGGGGAGCTGTTTTTT. Residues: CASSLLGQGWVTGELFF.